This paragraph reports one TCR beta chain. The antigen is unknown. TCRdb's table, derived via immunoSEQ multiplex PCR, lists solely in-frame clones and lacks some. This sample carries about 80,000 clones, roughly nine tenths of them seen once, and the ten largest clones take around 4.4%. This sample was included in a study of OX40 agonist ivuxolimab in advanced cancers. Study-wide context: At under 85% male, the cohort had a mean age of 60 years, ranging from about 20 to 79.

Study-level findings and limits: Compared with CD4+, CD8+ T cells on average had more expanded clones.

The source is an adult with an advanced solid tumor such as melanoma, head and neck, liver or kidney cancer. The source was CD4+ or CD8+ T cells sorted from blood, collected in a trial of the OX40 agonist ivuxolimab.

The DNA of the CDR3 is TGCGCCAGCAGCTTGGGGGGGACTAGCGGCTACGAGCAGTACTTC. It codes for CASSLGGTSGYEQYF. The chain links TRBV5-1 to TRBJ2-7; 11 bases map to TRBD2. CDR1 and CDR2 (germline): SGHRS, YFSETQ. Germline trimming cut 0 bases from V and 3 bases from J; bases unmatched to any gene: 2. The CDR3 length is 15 residues.